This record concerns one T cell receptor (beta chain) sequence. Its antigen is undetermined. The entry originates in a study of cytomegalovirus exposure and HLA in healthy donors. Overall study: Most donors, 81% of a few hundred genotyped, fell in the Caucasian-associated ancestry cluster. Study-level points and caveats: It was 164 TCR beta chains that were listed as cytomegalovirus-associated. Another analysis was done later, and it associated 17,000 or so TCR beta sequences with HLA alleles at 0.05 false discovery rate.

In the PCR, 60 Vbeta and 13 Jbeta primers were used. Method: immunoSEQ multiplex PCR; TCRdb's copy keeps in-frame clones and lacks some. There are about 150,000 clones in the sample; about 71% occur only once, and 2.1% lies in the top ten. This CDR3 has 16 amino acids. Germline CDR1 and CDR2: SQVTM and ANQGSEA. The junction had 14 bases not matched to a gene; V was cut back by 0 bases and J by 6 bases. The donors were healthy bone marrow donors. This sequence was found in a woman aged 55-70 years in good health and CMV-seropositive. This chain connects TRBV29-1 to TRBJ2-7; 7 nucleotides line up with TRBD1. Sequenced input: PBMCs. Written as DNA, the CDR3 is TGCAGCGTTGAAGATCACCGACAGGGAGATTTGGGCGAGCAGTACTTC. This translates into CSVEDHRQGDLGEQYF.